Described below is a single T cell receptor (beta chain) sequence and its context. The clone's antigen remains unknown. No much larger clonotype is one base removed from it; base qualities were not supplied. PBMCs were isolated from peripheral blood, and TCR beta sequencing was performed on genomic DNA from unsorted PBMCs. TCR beta chain repertoires were profiled by survey-level sequencing on the immunoSEQ platform. The paper's data handling went like this. CDR3 amino acid length spectratypes and V-J pairing frequencies were compared, and repertoire diversity was measured with the inverse Simpson index. Clonotypes specific to SARS-CoV-2, CMV, influenza A and EBV were annotated by matching TCR beta CDR3 sequences against VDJdb. The table comes from immuneACCESS by way of TCRdb, which keeps in-frame sequences with V and J called. Part of the clones is missing from these tables; in studies checked, under half for an unresolved V gene and the rest for unknown reasons. The V and J calls and clone size were taken over from that table, and D and trimming were inferred from the DNA. The sample has approximately 70,000 clones on record, roughly 93% of them singletons. The top ten clonotypes cover less than 4.5% of the sample.

The sample originates from a study (dated by TCRdb to 2022 to 2024). Results and caveats for the whole study, not just this receptor: Further investigation, including longitudinal sampling and assessment of a control group, is stated by the authors to be required.

The sample comprised PBMCs. The TCR was taken from a man aged 35-49 years with rheumatoid arthritis.

The nucleotides are TGTGCCTGGGTTCAGGGCTCTAACTATGGCTACACCTTC. Translated, this is CAWVQGSNYGYTF. Recombination joined TRBV30 with TRBJ1-2; the D gene is perhaps TRBD1, on 5 matching bases. CDR1 and CDR2, looked up from the germline V gene (reference sequence), are GTSNPN and SVGIG. The CDR3 runs 13 residues from the cysteine to the phenylalanine. The only DNA kept is the CDR3, 39 bases in frame from the first base. V and J lose 5 bases and 0 bases, and a span of 10 bases separates them.